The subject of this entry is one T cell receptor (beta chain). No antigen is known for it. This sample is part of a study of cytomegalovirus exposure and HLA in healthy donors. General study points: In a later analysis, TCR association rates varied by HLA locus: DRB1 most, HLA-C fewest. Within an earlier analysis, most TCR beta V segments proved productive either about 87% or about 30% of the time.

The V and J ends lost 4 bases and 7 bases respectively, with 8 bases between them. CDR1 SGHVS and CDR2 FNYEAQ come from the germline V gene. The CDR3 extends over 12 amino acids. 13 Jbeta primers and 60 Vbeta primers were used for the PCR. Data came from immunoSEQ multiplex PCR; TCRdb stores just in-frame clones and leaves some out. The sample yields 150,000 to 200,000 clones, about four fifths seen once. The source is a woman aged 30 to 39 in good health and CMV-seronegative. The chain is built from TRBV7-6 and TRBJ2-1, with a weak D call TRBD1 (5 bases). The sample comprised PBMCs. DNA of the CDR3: TGTGCCAGCAGCTCGACAGTAAATGAGCAGTTCTTC. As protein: CASSSTVNEQFF. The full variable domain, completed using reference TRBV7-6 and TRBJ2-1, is GAGVSQSPRYKVTKRGQDVALRCDPISGHVSLYWYRQALGQGPEFLTYFNYEAQQDKSGLPNDRFSAERPEGSISTLTIQRTEQRDSAMYRCASSSTVNEQFFGPGTRLTVL.